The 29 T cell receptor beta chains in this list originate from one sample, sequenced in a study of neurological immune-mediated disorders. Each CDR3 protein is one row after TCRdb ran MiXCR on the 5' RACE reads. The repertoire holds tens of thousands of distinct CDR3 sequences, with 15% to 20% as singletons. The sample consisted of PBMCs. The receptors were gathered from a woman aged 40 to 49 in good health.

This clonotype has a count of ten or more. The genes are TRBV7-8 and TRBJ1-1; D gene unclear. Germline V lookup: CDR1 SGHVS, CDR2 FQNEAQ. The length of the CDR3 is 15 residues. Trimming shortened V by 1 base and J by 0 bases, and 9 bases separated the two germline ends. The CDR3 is CASSLDPSMNTEAFF. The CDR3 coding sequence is TGTGCCAGCAGCTTAGATCCGTCCATGAACACTGAAGCTTTCTTT.

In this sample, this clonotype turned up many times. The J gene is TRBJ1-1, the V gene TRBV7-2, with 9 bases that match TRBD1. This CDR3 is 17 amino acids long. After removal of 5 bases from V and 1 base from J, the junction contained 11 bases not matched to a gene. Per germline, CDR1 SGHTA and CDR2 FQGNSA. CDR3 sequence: CASSPPGQGLGNTEAFF. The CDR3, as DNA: TGTGCCAGCAGCCCGCCCGGACAGGGGCTTGGGAACACTGAAGCTTTCTTT.

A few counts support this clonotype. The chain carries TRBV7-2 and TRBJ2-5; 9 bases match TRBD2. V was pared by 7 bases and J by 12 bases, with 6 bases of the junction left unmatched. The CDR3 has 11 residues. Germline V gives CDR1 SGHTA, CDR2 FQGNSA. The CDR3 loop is CASKYSGSEYF. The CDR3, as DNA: TGTGCCAGCAAGTATAGCGGGAGTGAGTACTTC.

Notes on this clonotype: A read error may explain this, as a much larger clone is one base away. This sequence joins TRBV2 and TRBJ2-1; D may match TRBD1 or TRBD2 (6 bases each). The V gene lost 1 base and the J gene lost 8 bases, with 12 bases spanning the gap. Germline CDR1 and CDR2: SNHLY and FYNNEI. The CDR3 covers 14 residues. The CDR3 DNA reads TGTGCCAGCAGTGAAGTAGAAAGGGGGGATGAGCAGTTCTTC. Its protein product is CASSEVERGDEQFF.

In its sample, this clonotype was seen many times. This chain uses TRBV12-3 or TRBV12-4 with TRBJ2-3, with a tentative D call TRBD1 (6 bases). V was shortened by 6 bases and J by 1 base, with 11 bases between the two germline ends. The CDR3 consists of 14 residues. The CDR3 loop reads CASRQGPGTDTQYF. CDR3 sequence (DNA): TGTGCCAGCAGGCAGGGGCCTGGCACAGATACGCAGTATTTT.

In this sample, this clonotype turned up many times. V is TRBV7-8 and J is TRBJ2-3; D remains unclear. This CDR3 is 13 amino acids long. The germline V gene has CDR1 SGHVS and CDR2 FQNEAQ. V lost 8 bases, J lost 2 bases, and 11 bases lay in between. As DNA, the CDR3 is TGTGCCAGCTCCTGGTCAACCACAGATACGCAGTATTTT. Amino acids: CASSWSTTDTQYF.

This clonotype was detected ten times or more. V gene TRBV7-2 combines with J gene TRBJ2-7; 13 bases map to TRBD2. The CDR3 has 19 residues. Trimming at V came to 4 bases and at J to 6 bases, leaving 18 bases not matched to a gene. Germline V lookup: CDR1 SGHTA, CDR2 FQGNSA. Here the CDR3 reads CASSSRILAGGPTAVEQYF. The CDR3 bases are TGTGCCAGCAGCTCCCGTATACTAGCGGGGGGGCCAACGGCTGTCGAGCAGTACTTC.

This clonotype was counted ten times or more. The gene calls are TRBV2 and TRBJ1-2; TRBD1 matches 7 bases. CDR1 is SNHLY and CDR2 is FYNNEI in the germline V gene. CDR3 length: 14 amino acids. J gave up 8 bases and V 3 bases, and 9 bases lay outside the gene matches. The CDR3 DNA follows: TGTGCCAGCAGTGAGGGGGACAGCGTTACGGGCTACACCTTC. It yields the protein CASSEGDSVTGYTF.

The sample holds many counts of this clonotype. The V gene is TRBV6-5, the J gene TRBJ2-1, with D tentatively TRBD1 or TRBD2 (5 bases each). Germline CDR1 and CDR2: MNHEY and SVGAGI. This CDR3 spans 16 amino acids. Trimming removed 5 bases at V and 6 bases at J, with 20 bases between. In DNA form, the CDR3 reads TGTGCCAGCAGTCCCAGCAGGGAGAGGAATTTCAATGAGCAGTTCTTC. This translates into CASSPSRERNFNEQFF.

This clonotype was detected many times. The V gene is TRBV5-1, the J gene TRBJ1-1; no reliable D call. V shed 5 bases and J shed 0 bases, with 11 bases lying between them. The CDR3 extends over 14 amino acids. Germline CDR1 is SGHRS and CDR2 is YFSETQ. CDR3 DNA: TGCGCCAGCAGTTTCGACGGAGTGAACACTGAAGCTTTCTTT. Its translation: CASSFDGVNTEAFF.

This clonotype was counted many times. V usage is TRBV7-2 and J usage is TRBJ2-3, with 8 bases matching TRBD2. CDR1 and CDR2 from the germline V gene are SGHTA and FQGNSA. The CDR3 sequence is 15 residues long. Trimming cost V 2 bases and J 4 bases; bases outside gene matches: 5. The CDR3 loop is CASSLIAGKADTQYF. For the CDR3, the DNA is TGTGCCAGCAGCTTAATAGCGGGGAAGGCAGATACGCAGTATTTT. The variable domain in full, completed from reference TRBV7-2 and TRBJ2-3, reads GAGVSQSPSNKVTEKGKDVELRCDPISGHTALYWYRQSLGQGLEFLIYFQGNSAPDKSGLPSDRFSAERTGGSVSTLTIQRTQQEDSAVYLCASSLIAGKADTQYFGPGTRLTVL.

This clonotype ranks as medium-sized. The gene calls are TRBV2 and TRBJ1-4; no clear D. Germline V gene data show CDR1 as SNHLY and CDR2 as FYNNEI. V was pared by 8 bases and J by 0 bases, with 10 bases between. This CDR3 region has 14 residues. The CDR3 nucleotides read TGTGCCAGCGCCCGGAGTCCAACTAATGAAAAACTGTTTTTT. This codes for CASARSPTNEKLFF. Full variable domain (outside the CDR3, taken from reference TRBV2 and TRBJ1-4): EPEVTQTPSHQVTQMGQEVILRCVPISNHLYFYWYRQILGQKVEFLVSFYNNEISEKSEIFDDQFSVERPDGSNFTLKIRSTKLEDSAMYFCASARSPTNEKLFFGSGTQLSVL.

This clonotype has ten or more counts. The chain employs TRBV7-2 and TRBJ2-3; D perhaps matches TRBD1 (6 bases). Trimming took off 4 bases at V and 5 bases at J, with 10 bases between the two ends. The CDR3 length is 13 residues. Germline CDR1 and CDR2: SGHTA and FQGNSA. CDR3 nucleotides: TGTGCCAGCAGCTGGGGGCTGGGAGATACGCAGTATTTT. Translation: CASSWGLGDTQYF. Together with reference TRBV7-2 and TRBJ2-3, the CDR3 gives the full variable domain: GAGVSQSPSNKVTEKGKDVELRCDPISGHTALYWYRQSLGQGLEFLIYFQGNSAPDKSGLPSDRFSAERTGGSVSTLTIQRTQQEDSAVYLCASSWGLGDTQYFGPGTRLTVL.

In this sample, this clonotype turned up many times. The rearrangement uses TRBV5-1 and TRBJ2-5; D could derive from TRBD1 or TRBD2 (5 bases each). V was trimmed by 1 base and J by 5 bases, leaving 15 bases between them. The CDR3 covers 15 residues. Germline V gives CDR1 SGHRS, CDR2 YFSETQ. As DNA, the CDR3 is TGCGCCAGCAGCTTGAGCAGGGACGCAATGGAGACCCAGTACTTC. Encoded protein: CASSLSRDAMETQYF.

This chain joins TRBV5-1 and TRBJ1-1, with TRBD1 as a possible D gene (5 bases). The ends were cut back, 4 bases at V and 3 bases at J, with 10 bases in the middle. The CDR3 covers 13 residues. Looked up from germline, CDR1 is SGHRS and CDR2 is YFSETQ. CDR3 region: CASSRTGDTEAFF. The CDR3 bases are TGCGCCAGCAGCCGTACGGGGGACACTGAAGCTTTCTTT.

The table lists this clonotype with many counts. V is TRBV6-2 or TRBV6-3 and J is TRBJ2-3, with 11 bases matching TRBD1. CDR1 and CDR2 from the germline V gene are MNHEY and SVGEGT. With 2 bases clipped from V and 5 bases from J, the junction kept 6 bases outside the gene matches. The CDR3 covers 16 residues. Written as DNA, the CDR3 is TGTGCCAGCAGTTACCGTGGACAGGGGGCGCGAGATACGCAGTATTTT. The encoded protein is CASSYRGQGARDTQYF.

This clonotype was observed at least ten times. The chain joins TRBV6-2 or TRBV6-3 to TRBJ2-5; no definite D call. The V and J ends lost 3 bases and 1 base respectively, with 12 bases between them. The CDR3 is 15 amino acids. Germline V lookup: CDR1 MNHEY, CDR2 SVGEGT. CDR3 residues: CASSYFSPSQETQYF. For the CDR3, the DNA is TGTGCCAGCAGTTATTTCTCTCCGAGCCAAGAGACCCAGTACTTC.

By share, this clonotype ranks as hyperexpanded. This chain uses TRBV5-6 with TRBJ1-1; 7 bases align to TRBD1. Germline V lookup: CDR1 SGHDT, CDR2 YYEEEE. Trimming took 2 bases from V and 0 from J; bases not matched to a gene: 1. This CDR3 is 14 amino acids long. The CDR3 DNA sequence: TGTGCCAGCAGCTTAGGGGGCATGAACACTGAAGCTTTCTTT. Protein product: CASSLGGMNTEAFF.

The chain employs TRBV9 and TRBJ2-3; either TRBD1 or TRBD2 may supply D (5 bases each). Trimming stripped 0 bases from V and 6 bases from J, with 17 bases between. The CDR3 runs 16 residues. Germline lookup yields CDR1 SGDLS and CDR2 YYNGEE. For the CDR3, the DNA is TGTGCCAGCAGCGTAGAGGGGAGCTCGACCCTCGATACGCAGTATTTT. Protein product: CASSVEGSSTLDTQYF.

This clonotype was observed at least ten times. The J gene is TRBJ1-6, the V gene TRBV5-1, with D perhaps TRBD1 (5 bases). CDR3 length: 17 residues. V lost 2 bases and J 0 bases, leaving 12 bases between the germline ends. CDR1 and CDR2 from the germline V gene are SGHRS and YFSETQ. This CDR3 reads CASSFSGRSSYNSPLHF. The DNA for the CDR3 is TGCGCCAGCAGCTTTTCGGGGCGGAGCTCCTATAATTCACCCCTCCACTTT.

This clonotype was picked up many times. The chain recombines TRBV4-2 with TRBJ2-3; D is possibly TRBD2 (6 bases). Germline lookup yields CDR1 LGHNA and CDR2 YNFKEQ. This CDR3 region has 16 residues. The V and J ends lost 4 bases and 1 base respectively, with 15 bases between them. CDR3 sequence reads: CASSRTRGGGTDTQYF. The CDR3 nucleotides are TGTGCCAGCAGCCGAACCAGAGGCGGGGGCACAGATACGCAGTATTTT.

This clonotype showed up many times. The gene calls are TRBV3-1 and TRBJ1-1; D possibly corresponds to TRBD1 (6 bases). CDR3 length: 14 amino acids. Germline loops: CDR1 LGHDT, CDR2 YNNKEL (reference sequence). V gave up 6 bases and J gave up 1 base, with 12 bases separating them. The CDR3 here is CASRSTGANTEAFF. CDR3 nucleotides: TGTGCCAGCAGGTCGACAGGCGCGAACACTGAAGCTTTCTTT.

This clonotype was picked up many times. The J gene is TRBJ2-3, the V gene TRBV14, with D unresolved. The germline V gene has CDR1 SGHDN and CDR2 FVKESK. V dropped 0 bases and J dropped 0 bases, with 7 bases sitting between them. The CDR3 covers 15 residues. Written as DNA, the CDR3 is TGTGCCAGCAGCCAAGACCCCACAAGCACAGATACGCAGTATTTT. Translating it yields CASSQDPTSTDTQYF.

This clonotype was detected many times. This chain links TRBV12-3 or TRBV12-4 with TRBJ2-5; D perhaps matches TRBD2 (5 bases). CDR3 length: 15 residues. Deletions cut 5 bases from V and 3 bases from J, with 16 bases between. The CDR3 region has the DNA TGTGCCAGCAGTATACTAGGCCCACCCAAAGAGACCCAGTACTTC. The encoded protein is CASSILGPPKETQYF.

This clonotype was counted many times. Here the CDR3 reads CASSFQGYNSPLHF. For the CDR3, the DNA is TGTGCCAGCAGTTTCCAGGGGTACAATTCACCCCTCCACTTT. This chain joins TRBV12-3 or TRBV12-4 and TRBJ1-6; D possibly corresponds to TRBD1 (6 bases). The CDR3 extends over 14 amino acids. Deletions cut 3 bases from V and 7 bases from J, with 10 bases between.

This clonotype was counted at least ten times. The CDR3 region is CASSPVGGFGNTIYF. In DNA, the CDR3 is TGTGCCAGCAGCCCGGTGGGGGGATTTGGAAACACCATATATTTT. The genes are TRBV7-2 and TRBJ1-3, with TRBD1 as a possible D gene (5 bases). In germline, CDR1 is SGHTA, CDR2 FQGNSA. With 5 bases removed from V and 3 bases from J, the gap between germline ends came to 14 bases. There are 15 residues in the CDR3.

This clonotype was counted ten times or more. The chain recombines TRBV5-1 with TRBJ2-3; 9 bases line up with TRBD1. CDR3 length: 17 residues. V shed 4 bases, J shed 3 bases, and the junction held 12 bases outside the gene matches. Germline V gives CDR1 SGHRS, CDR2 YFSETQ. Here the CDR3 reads CASSALPTGGGTDTQYF. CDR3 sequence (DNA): TGCGCCAGCAGCGCATTGCCCACAGGGGGCGGGACAGATACGCAGTATTTT.

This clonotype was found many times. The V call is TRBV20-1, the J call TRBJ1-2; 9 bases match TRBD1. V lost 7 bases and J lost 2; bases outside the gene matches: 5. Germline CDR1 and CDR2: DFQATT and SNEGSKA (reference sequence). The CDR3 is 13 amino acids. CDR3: CSVPQGANYGYTF. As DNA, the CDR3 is TGCAGTGTCCCACAGGGGGCAAACTATGGCTACACCTTC.

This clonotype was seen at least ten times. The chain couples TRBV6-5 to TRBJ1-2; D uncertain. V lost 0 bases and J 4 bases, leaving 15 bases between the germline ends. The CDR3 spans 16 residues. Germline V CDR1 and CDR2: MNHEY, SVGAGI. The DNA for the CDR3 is TGTGCCAGCAGTTACTCAATCACCTCGCGATCCTATGGCTACACCTTC. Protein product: CASSYSITSRSYGYTF.